The 5 T cell receptor beta chains given below trace back to one sample, sequenced in a study of cytomegalovirus exposure and HLA in healthy donors (dated by TCRdb to between 2016 and 2019). The method was the immunoSEQ multiplex PCR assay. A mixture of 60 forward primers for TCR Vbeta segments and 13 reverse primers for TCR Jbeta segments was used in the multiplex PCR. TCRdb took over this immuneACCESS table, retaining in-frame rearrangements with V and J assigned. Such tables are incomplete; in checked studies, under half of the missing clones stem from an unresolved V gene, and the remainder is unexplained. The sample records some 130,000 clones, 70% to 80% of which are singletons. The ten top clones hold approximately 2% of the sample. The sequencing sample was made of PBMCs. The receptor source for this set is a man between 25 and 39 years old in good health and CMV-seronegative.

The chain combines TRBV11-2 with TRBJ1-1, with D unresolved. Germline V gene sequence: CDR1 SGHAT, CDR2 FQNNGV. The CDR3 contains 11 residues. V lost 1 base and J 9 bases, leaving 6 bases between the germline ends. This chain's CDR3 is CASSLGAKAFF. The DNA for the CDR3 is TGTGCCAGCAGCTTAGGCGCAAAAGCTTTCTTT.

This chain links TRBV5-4 with TRBJ2-3, with D uncertain. There are 14 residues in the CDR3. V lost 2 bases and J 4 bases, leaving 11 bases between the germline ends. Germline V gives CDR1 SGHNT, CDR2 YYREEE (reference sequence). Here the CDR3 reads CASSLATSSDTQYF. The CDR3 DNA follows: TGTGCCAGCAGCTTAGCCACGAGTTCAGATACGCAGTATTTT.

This sequence joins TRBV15 and TRBJ2-6; D might be TRBD2 (5 bases). V lost 0 bases, J lost 2 bases, and 8 bases lay in between. Germline V CDR1 and CDR2: LNHNV, YYDKDF (reference sequence). CDR3 size: 16 residues. The CDR3 coding sequence is TGTGCCACCAGCAGAGATCGGGGTACTGGGGCCAACGTCCTGACTTTC. It yields the protein CATSRDRGTGANVLTF.

This sequence joins TRBV4-1 and TRBJ1-5, with D possibly matching TRBD1 (5 bases). Trimming removed 1 base from V and 1 base from J, with 11 bases in between. CDR1 is MGHRA, CDR2 YSYEKL, per germline. The CDR3 is made up of 16 amino acids. The CDR3 loop is CASSQALGGSNQPQHF. The CDR3 DNA is TGCGCCAGCAGCCAAGCCCTGGGGGGAAGCAATCAGCCCCAGCATTTT.

V gene TRBV5-1 combines with J gene TRBJ2-4; possible D gene TRBD1, 6 bases. Germline lookup yields CDR1 SGHRS and CDR2 YFSETQ. V lost 1 base to trimming and J lost 1 base, with 6 bases between them. The CDR3 spans 14 residues. CDR3 amino acids: CASSLQGAKNIQYF. CDR3 bases: TGCGCCAGCAGCTTGCAGGGGGCCAAAAACATTCAGTACTTC.